These 22 T cell receptor beta chains were sequenced from one sample in a study of T cell repertoires in cytomegalovirus infection. One entry per CDR3 protein results from TCRdb running MiXCR on the reads. There are about 450,000 distinct CDR3 sequences in the sample; approximately 31% occur only once, and about an eighth lies in the top ten. The sequenced sample consisted of PBMCs. These receptors were obtained from a human donor in good health (CMV status not recorded). Some clones in this sample may be carry-over from other donors' samples.

This sequence joins TRBV20-1 and TRBJ1-2; D might be TRBD1 (5 bases). In germline, CDR1 is DFQATT, CDR2 SNEGSKA (reference sequence). The CDR3 is 13 residues long. V lost 5 bases and J lost 4, with 14 bases in between. CDR3 DNA: TGCAGTGCTTGGGACCCCTCGGGCTATGGCTACACCTTC. Its translation: CSAWDPSGYGYTF.

The V call is TRBV12-3 or TRBV12-4, the J call TRBJ2-4; D uncertain. This CDR3 has 14 amino acids. V was cut by 5 bases and J by 5 bases, with 13 bases left in between. The DNA of the CDR3 is TGTGCCAGCAGTCAGACTCCGGCGGAAAACATTCAGTACTTC. Translating it yields CASSQTPAENIQYF.

This clonotype was seen a handful of times. This chain uses TRBV5-4 with TRBJ2-6; 15 bases are shared with TRBD2. The CDR3 is 18 residues long. V lost 4 bases and J lost 2; bases outside the gene matches: 4. CDR1 SGHNT and CDR2 YYREEE come from the germline V gene (reference sequence). The CDR3 region is CASSLGLAGGAGANVLTF. In DNA, the CDR3 is TGTGCCAGCAGCCTAGGACTAGCGGGGGGGGCTGGGGCCAACGTCCTGACTTTC.

A few counts support this clonotype. The V call is TRBV6-5, the J call TRBJ2-3; TRBD1 agrees at 9 bases. The CDR3 loop spans 18 amino acids. Trimming cost V 0 bases and J 0 bases; bases outside gene matches: 7. Germline V gives CDR1 MNHEY, CDR2 SVGAGI. The CDR3 spells CASSYSMGQGRSTDTQYF. Here the CDR3 DNA reads TGTGCCAGCAGTTACTCGATGGGACAGGGACGTAGCACAGATACGCAGTATTTT.

This clonotype occurred a few times. The CDR3 DNA reads as TGCAGTGCTAGAGATGACCTAGCGGGGGACCACCCAGATACGCAGTATTTT. Translating it yields CSARDDLAGDHPDTQYF. The V and J genes are TRBV20-1 and TRBJ2-3; 10 bases fit TRBD2. The CDR3 totals 17 residues. With 0 bases clipped from V and 4 bases from J, the junction kept 10 bases outside the gene matches. Per the germline V gene, CDR1 is DFQATT and CDR2 is SNEGSKA (reference sequence).

This chain links TRBV29-1 with TRBJ2-5; 11 positions agree with TRBD1. V was clipped by 4 bases and J by 2 bases; unmatched bases: 9. In germline, CDR1 is SQVTM, CDR2 ANQGSEA. The CDR3 length is 16 residues. The CDR3 DNA is TGCAGCGTTGGGGACAGGGGGAAAAGGCGGCAAGAGACCCAGTACTTC. Protein sequence: CSVGDRGKRRQETQYF.

This clonotype was detected only a few times. The chain couples TRBV6-1 to TRBJ2-1, with D possibly called TRBD1 or TRBD2 (6 bases each). Germline V gives CDR1 MNHNS, CDR2 SASEGT. The CDR3 sequence is 12 residues long. V was pared by 6 bases and J by 9 bases, with 12 bases between. CDR3 nucleotides: TGTGCCAGCAGCAAAGGGGGAGGTGAGCAGTTCTTC. Protein: CASSKGGGEQFF.

This clonotype was seen repeatedly, ten times or more. The CDR3: CASSLGGGSNQPQHF. Here the CDR3 DNA reads TGTGCCAGCAGCTTGGGTGGGGGGAGCAATCAGCCCCAGCATTTT. The chain links TRBV7-2 to TRBJ1-5; D is possibly TRBD1 (5 bases). Germline values: CDR1 SGHTA, CDR2 FQGNSA. The ends were cut back, 3 bases at V and 1 base at J, with 10 bases in the middle. The length of the CDR3 is 15 residues.

V usage is TRBV19 and J usage is TRBJ2-7; D remains ambiguous. Germline CDR1 reads LNHDA; CDR2 reads SQIVND (reference sequence). The V end was cut by 1 base, the J end by 2 bases, with 9 bases between. CDR3 length: 14 amino acids. The CDR3 coding sequence is TGTGCCAGTAGTATAGTGGGCGATACCTACGAGCAGTACTTC. Its translation is CASSIVGDTYEQYF.

Worth noting for this clonotype: Compared with germline, one end of the junction differs, possibly owing to a read error. The genes are TRBV7-8 and TRBJ2-7; tentative D call: TRBD1 (6 bases). There are 15 residues in the CDR3. Looked up from germline, CDR1 is SGHVS and CDR2 is FQNEAQ. The CDR3 bases are TGTGTCAGCAGCTTACCCGACAGGAGCTCCTACGAGCAGTACTTC. Translation gives CVSSLPDRSSYEQYF. The variable domain in full, completed from reference TRBV7-8 and TRBJ2-7, reads GAGVSQSPRYKVAKRGQDVALRCDPISGHVSLFWYQQALGQGPEFLTYFQNEAQLDKSGLPSDRFFAERPEGSVSTLKIQRTQQEDSAVYLCVSSLPDRSSYEQYFGPGTRLTVT.

This clonotype appeared once. A read error is possible here, since a much larger clone lies one base away. The J gene is TRBJ2-1, the V gene TRBV7-2; D is undetermined. The CDR3 contains 12 residues. V dropped 4 bases and J dropped 8 bases, with 9 bases sitting between them. The germline gives CDR1 SGHTA, CDR2 FQGNSA. CDR3 DNA: TGTGCCAGCAGCTGGAGACGGGATGAGCAGTTCTTC. Encoded protein: CASSWRRDEQFF.

This clonotype was counted many times. The V gene is TRBV19, the J gene TRBJ2-7, with 7 bases that match TRBD1. Trimming removed 5 bases from V and 0 bases from J; junction bases left unmatched: 4. This CDR3 comprises 14 residues. Germline-derived CDR1 and CDR2 are LNHDA and SQIVND (reference sequence). CDR3: CASSLTGTSYEQYF. The CDR3 DNA sequence: TGTGCCAGTAGTCTGACAGGGACCTCCTACGAGCAGTACTTC.

This clonotype was seen at least ten times. The chain is built from TRBV2 and TRBJ1-1; 8 positions agree with TRBD1. Germline V CDR1 and CDR2: SNHLY, FYNNEI. Unmatched junction bases numbered 4, after V lost 6 bases and J lost 4 bases. CDR3 length: 13 amino acids. The CDR3 DNA sequence: TGTGCCAGCAGGGGTGACAGGGGCACTGAAGCTTTCTTT. The encoded protein is CASRGDRGTEAFF.

The sample holds a few counts of this clonotype. CDR3: CASGWGVPYEQYF. DNA of the CDR3: TGTGCCAGCGGGTGGGGAGTCCCCTACGAGCAGTACTTC. This rearrangement joins TRBV7-8 to TRBJ2-7; D is perhaps TRBD2 (5 bases). Per germline, CDR1 SGHVS and CDR2 FQNEAQ. The CDR3 length is 13 residues. V was shortened by 8 bases and J by 2 bases, with 13 bases between the two germline ends.

This clonotype came up many times. This sequence joins TRBV6-6 and TRBJ2-2; D is possibly TRBD2 (6 bases). The CDR3 loop spans 13 amino acids. Trimming left V 6 bases short and J 8 bases short, with 13 bases between. The germline V gene encodes CDR1 MNHNY and CDR2 SVGAGI (reference sequence). The CDR3 here is CASRGLDFGELFF. Here the CDR3 DNA reads TGTGCCAGCAGGGGACTGGATTTTGGGGAGCTGTTTTTT.

This chain uses TRBV6-5 with TRBJ2-7, with 9 bases aligning to TRBD1. V gave up 6 bases and J gave up 5 bases; unmatched junction bases: 8. This CDR3 spans 14 amino acids. Germline CDR1 and CDR2: MNHEY and SVGAGI. The CDR3 loop reads CASSPDRGKNEQYF. The CDR3 region has the DNA TGTGCCAGCAGCCCGGACAGGGGAAAGAACGAGCAGTACTTC.

This clonotype was detected only a few times. The chain carries TRBV4-1 and TRBJ2-5; possibly TRBD2 for D (6 bases). The CDR3 extends over 14 amino acids. Germline CDR1 MGHRA, CDR2 YSYEKL. Trimming removed 8 bases at V and 2 bases at J, with 15 bases between. The CDR3: CASGPGTPQETQYF. The CDR3 DNA is TGCGCCAGCGGGCCAGGGACTCCTCAAGAGACCCAGTACTTC.

The rearrangement links TRBV4-2 to TRBJ1-3; D is unclear. The CDR3 is 16 amino acids. The germline gives CDR1 LGHNA, CDR2 YNFKEQ. The germline V and J ends were trimmed by 8 bases and 2 bases, with 19 bases remaining between them. CDR3 coding DNA: TGTGCCAGCCACCCAGAGGTCGGGCAGGCTGGAAACACCATATATTTT. Translated, it gives CASHPEVGQAGNTIYF.

The chain couples TRBV4-1 to TRBJ1-5; D is perhaps TRBD1 (6 bases). Germline V gene data show CDR1 as MGHRA and CDR2 as YSYEKL. V lost 0 bases to trimming and J lost 9 bases, with 12 bases between them. This CDR3 comprises 14 residues. CDR3 residues: CASSQDEGGGPQHF. The CDR3 coding sequence is TGCGCCAGCAGCCAAGATGAAGGGGGGGGGCCCCAGCATTTT.

The table lists this clonotype with a few counts. This chain links TRBV12-3 or TRBV12-4 with TRBJ1-5; D uncertain. V was cut by 0 bases and J by 7 bases, with 10 bases left in between. This CDR3 comprises 14 residues. CDR3 DNA sequence: TGTGCCAGCAGTTTAGCAGGGATCGCCCAGCCCCAGCATTTT. It is translated as CASSLAGIAQPQHF.

This clonotype occurred a few times. V gene TRBV10-3 combines with J gene TRBJ2-1, with a tentative D call TRBD2 (6 bases). Germline V gene sequence: CDR1 ENHRY, CDR2 SYGVKD. The V and J ends lost 3 bases and 6 bases respectively, with 18 bases between them. The CDR3 length is 16 residues. This CDR3 is CAISEGGGASINEQFF. For the CDR3, the DNA is TGTGCCATCAGTGAAGGAGGAGGGGCCAGTATCAATGAGCAGTTCTTC.

The chain joins TRBV28 to TRBJ1-2, with D unresolved. The CDR3 contains 13 residues. The germline V and J ends were trimmed by 5 bases and 1 base, with 8 bases remaining between them. Germline V CDR1 and CDR2: MDHEN, SYDVKM. CDR3 nucleotide sequence: TGTGCCAGCAGTCCCATCATTAACTATGGCTACACCTTC. It yields the protein CASSPIINYGYTF.